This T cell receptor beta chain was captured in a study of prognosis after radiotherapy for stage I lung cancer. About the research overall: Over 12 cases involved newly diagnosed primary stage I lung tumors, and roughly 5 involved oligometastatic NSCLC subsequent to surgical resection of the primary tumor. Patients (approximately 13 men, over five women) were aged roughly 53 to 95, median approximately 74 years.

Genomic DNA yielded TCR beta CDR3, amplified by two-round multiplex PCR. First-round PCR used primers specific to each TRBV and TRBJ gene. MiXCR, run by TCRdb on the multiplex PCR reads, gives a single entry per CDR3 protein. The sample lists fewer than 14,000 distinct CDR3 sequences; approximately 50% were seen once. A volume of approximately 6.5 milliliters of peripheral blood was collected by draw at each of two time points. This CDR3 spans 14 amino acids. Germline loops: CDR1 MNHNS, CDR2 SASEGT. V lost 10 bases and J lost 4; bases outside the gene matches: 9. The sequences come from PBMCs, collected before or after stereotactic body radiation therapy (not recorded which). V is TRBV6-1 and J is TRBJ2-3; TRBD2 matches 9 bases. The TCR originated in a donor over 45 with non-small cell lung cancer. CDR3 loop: CATAAGGASDTQYF. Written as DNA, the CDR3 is TGTGCCACCGCGGCGGGGGGGGCATCAGATACGCAGTATTTT.